This T cell receptor beta chain was found in a study of cytomegalovirus exposure and HLA in healthy donors. A word on this clone: As yet, its antigen is unknown.

Study results and limitations: In an earlier analysis, in 620 or so donors, most V segments appeared productive either ~87% or ~30% of the time. Later analysis reportedly placed an Asian-associated ancestry cluster below the approximately 650-donor mean in N-insertions.

The ends were cut back, 2 bases at V and 4 bases at J, with 5 bases in the middle. Germline lookup yields CDR1 SEHNR and CDR2 FQNEAQ (reference sequence). This CDR3 has 12 amino acids. PCR used 60 Vbeta primers and 13 Jbeta primers. TCRdb's copy holds only in-frame clones and misses some; the assay was immunoSEQ multiplex PCR. Here the sample spans about 110,000 clones, about 70% being singletons. Donors in the study were healthy people who gave bone marrow. The sequenced sample consisted of PBMCs. The sequence was collected from a woman aged 30 to 39 in good health and CMV-seronegative. This chain uses TRBV7-9 with TRBJ1-1; no reliable D call. DNA of the CDR3: TGTGCCAGCAGCTTATCGAGCACTGAAGCTTTCTTT. The encoded protein is CASSLSSTEAFF.